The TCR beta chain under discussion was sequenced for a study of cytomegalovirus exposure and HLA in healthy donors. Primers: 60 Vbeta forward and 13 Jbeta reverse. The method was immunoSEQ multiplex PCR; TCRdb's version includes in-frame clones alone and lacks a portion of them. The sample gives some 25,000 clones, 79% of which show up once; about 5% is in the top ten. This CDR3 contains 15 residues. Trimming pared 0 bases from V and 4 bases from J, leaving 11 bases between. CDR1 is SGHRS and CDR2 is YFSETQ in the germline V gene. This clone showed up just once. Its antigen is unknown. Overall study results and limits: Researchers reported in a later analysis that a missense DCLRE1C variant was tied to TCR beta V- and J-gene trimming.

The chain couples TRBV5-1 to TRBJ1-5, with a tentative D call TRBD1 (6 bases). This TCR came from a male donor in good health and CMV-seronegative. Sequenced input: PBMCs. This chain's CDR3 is CASSLAGQMNQPQHF. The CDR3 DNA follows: TGCGCCAGCAGCTTGGCAGGACAGATGAATCAGCCCCAGCATTTT.